This T cell receptor beta chain is from a study of regulatory T cells in long-lasting Graves disease (dated by TCRdb to the early 2020s). General notes on the study: Antithyroid drugs had been taken for less than 3 months by newly diagnosed Graves' disease patients. Persistent Graves' disease patients were compared with newly diagnosed Graves' disease patients by peripheral blood TCR sequencing and RNA sequencing. The study was registered as a clinical trial and conducted in China. A total of roughly 35 samples underwent TCR sequencing: about 13 from persistent and approximately 20 from newly diagnosed Graves' disease patients.

Libraries were made using multiplex PCR. The reads were generated on an Illumina HiSeq 4000. To build TCR beta libraries, CDR3 regions were amplified by Arm-PCR using iRepertoire HTBI primers. Gel purification was performed on PCR products prior to sequencing. The original pipeline was this. Across samples, about 63 TRBV and 13 to 15 TRBJ segments were identified and used for gene usage analysis of CDR3 amino acid clonotypes. COPE and FqMerger were used to merge filtered high-quality paired reads into contigs. Contigs were aligned with BLAST to IMGT TRBV, TRBD and TRBJ reference genes, and CDR3 was defined per IMGT. Any clonotype with a frequency above 0.1% was classified as a highly expanded clone. Shannon entropy served as the measure of repertoire diversity, while the Gini coefficient captured V-J evenness. Clonotypes shared by more than one individual were considered public. TCRdb reprocessed the public reads (quality trimming at Q25 with fastp, clone calling with MiXCR) and kept in-frame beta chains. All rows with the same CDR3 protein become a single entry with the most common DNA and genes. The V and J calls shown here were made by TCRdb, not taken from the authors' results. The sample records around 480,000 distinct CDR3 sequences, 15% to 20% of which are singletons. Of the sample, 12% is held by the ten largest clones.

What the work shows at the level of the full study, not this receptor alone: The small sample size was acknowledged by the authors as a limitation that may reduce accuracy. Persistent Graves' disease patients showed lower TCR Shannon entropy and fewer highly expanded clones than newly diagnosed patients, suggesting clonal expansion. Sequencing and analysis were limited to the TCR beta chain. Preferential use of TRBV28, TRBJ1-2 and TRBJ2-5 was observed in persistent disease, whereas TRBV20-1 and TRBJ2-1 were favored in newly diagnosed disease. Persistent patients shared more public clonotypes among themselves (around 2,500) than newly diagnosed patients did (more than 950). Peripheral blood alone was examined, since thyroid tissue, which constituted the primary lesion, could not be accessed.

Points on this clonotype: Its antigen remains unidentified. A read error likely explains this, since a far larger clone differs by one base.

This sample's time point label indicates: newly diagnosed GD, antithyroid drugs for less than 3 months. For both TCR sequencing and RNA sequencing, RNA was extracted from PBMCs using TRIzol. The diagnosis of Graves' disease followed American Thyroid Association guidelines. The patients came from an endocrinology department in Xi'an, China. Each patient gave about 9.1 milliliters of peripheral blood, collected in an EDTA anticoagulant tube. Ficoll Paque Plus density gradient separation was used to isolate PBMCs, and no further T cell sorting was done. RNA quality was checked with an Agilent 2100 Bioanalyzer and agarose gel, and concentration with a NanoDrop 2000. CDR1 and CDR2 were assigned from the germline V gene (reference sequence) as LNHNV and YYDKDF. Including the terminal cysteine and phenylalanine, the CDR3 comprises 18 residues. The entry retains the CDR3 DNA only, 54 bases that are in frame from base 1.

This same sample was also taken into another study, of T cells in Graves' hyperthyroidism and ophthalmopathy. Taken from the second paper: Graves' hyperthyroidism was defined as stable when no progression to ophthalmopathy occurred over 18 months of follow-up. Hyperthyroidism patients were newly diagnosed, had a disease duration of under 2 months, and were aged 18 to 65 years. Patients with uncontrolled infections, other autoimmune diseases, pregnancy or lactation were excluded. Diagnoses were based on clinical symptoms, serum thyroxine and TRAb, thyroid ultrasound and orbital computed tomography. For the first round of RT-PCR on the TCR CDR3, the HTBI primer set was used together with the Qiagen OneStep RT-PCR kit. Most expanded thyroid clonotypes (frequency above 0.001) were also found in blood, which suggests that blood repertoires may mirror thyroid immune responses. Ophthalmopathy was separated from stable hyperthyroidism by a 13 V-J signature model, with about 88% sensitivity and 81% to 82% specificity obtained in cross-validation and 80%/75% obtained in testing. In validation, the model predicted progression to ophthalmopathy a median of around six months before onset, with approximately 68% sensitivity and 72.22% specificity. To identify TCR V-J signatures that set the groups apart, the researchers used a discovery cohort of 95 to 100 patients, made up of roughly 40 with Graves' ophthalmopathy and some 58 with stable Graves' hyperthyroidism. An independent validation cohort of fewer than 20 hyperthyroidism patients and 17 patients who later progressed to ophthalmopathy tested prospective prediction of ophthalmopathy. The approximately 100 discovery patients were divided at random into training and test sets in a 7:3 ratio. In several Graves' hyperthyroidism patients, the study also compared T-cell repertoires from thyroid tissue with T-cell repertoires from blood. Once sampling was done, hyperthyroidism patients were given methimazole at a starting dose of 30 mg daily, whereas ophthalmopathy patients were given high-dose intravenous methylprednisolone. Libraries were constructed in a second round of multiplex PCR, after which size selection and purification were performed. Paired-end sequencing of the libraries was performed with 100 bp reads on an Illumina HiSeq2000. SOAPnuke was used to process the raw data, with reads discarded if the reads contained adapters or uncalled bases, had a mean Phred below 15, or lacked an exact constant-primer or identifier match. High-quality paired reads were merged using COPE v1.2.5, and each unique nucleotide sequence was defined as a clonotype. MiTCR v1.1 was used to align clonotypes to the IMGT TRBV, TRBD and TRBJ reference segments. The analysis was restricted to V-J combinations with a frequency above 0.0001, which together covered 99% to 99.2% of the repertoires. A TCS score was defined as the ratio between F50 (clonal expansion) and ExV (chaos), using BLOSUM62-based TCRdist between CDR3 peptides within each V-J. Welch's t-statistics and random forest reduced 500 to 550 V-J features to 13, which were used in a naive Bayes classifier (R e1071). Sample size was not statistically predetermined, and investigators were not blinded to group allocation. According to the paper, TCR Vbeta CDR3 sequencing was carried out on more than 120 peripheral blood samples, which came from fewer than 50 ophthalmopathy, around 75 hyperthyroidism and some 17 progressor patients.

The clonotype was recovered from a man aged 40-50 years with Graves disease. Donor details come from another sample of the same person, matched by shared clones. The chain is assembled from TRBV15 and TRBJ2-1; TRBD2 agrees with 12 junctional bases. Source: peripheral blood mononuclear cells (PBMCs), taken at new diagnosis, from a patient treated with antithyroid drugs. The DNA sequence follows: TGTGCCACCAGCAATTCCCGGACTAGCGGGGTAGCCAAAAACATTCAGCACTTC. Its amino acids are CATSNSRTSGVAKNIQHF.